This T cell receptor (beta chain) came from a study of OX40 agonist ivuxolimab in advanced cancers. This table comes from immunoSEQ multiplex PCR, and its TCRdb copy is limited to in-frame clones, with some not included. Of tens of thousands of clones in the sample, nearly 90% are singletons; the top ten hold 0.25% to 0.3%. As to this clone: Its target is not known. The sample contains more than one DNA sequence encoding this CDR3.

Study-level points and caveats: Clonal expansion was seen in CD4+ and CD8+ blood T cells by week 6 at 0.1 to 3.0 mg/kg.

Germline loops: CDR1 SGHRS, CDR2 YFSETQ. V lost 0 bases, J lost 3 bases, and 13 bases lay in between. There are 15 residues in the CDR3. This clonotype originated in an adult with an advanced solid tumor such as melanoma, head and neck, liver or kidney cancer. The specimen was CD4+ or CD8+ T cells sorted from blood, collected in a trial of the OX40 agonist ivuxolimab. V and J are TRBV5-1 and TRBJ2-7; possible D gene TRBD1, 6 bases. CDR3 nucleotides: TGCGCCAGCAGCTTGGCCCCTGGACAGAACTACGAGCAGTACTTC. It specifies CASSLAPGQNYEQYF.